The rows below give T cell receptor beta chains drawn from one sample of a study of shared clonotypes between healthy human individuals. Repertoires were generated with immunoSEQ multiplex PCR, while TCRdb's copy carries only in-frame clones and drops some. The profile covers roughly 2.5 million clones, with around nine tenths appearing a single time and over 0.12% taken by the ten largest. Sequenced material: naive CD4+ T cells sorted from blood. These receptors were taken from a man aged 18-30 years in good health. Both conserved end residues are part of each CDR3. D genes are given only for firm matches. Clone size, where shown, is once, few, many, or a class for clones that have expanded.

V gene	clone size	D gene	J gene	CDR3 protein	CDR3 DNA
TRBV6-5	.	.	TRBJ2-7	CASSYGGAGKRGEQYF	TGTGCCAGCAGTTACGGTGGGGCGGGTAAACGGGGGGAGCAGTACTTC
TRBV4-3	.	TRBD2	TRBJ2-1	CASSQDSGRASNEQFF	TGCGCCAGCAGCCAAGATAGTGGGAGGGCTTCCAATGAGCAGTTCTTC
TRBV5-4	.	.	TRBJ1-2	CASSLGQAVAYGYTF	TGTGCCAGCAGCTTGGGACAGGCAGTCGCCTATGGCTACACCTTC
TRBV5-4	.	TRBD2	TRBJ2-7	CASSLTSGSSYEQYF	TGTGCCAGCAGCTTGACTAGCGGGAGCTCCTACGAGCAGTACTTC
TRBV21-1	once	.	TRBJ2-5	CASSNVGTSDSLETQYF	TGTGCCAGCAGCAACGTAGGGACTAGCGATTCGCTGGAGACCCAGTACTTC
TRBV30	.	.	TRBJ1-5	CAWSVLPGTAEGPQHF	TGTGCCTGGAGTGTACTCCCGGGGACGGCGGAGGGGCCCCAGCATTTT
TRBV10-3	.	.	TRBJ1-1	CAISQTDMNTEAFF	TGTGCCATCAGTCAGACAGACATGAACACTGAAGCTTTCTTT
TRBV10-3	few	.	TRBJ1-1	CAISPGRSGTEAFF	TGTGCCATCAGTCCGGGACGGTCGGGTACTGAAGCTTTCTTT
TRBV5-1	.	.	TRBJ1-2	CASSLYPLSRADYGYTF	TGCGCCAGCAGCTTGTATCCCCTATCCCGGGCCGACTATGGCTACACCTTC
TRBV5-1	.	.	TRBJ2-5	CASSLDSLQGRETQYF	TGCGCCAGCAGCTTGGATTCGTTGCAGGGTCGGGAGACCCAGTACTTC
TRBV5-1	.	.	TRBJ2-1	CASSLGTSYEQFF	TGCGCCAGCAGCTTGGGAACTAGTTACGAGCAGTTCTTC
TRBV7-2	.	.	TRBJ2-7	CASSSLGVVYEQYF	TGTGCCAGCAGCTCCCTTGGGGTCGTCTACGAGCAGTACTTC
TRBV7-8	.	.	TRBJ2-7	CASSVGFPSYEQYF	TGTGCCAGCTCGGTGGGCTTTCCCTCCTACGAGCAGTACTTC
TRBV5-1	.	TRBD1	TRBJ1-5	CASSPTGANQPQHF	TGCGCCAGCAGCCCCACAGGGGCAAATCAGCCCCAGCATTTT
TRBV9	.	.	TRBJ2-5	CASSVGQTQETQYF	TGTGCCAGCAGCGTAGGGCAGACGCAAGAGACCCAGTACTTC
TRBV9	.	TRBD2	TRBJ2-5	CASSVGSSGFWVETQYF	TGTGCCAGCAGCGTAGGATCTAGCGGATTTTGGGTGGAGACCCAGTACTTC
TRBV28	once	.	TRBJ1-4	CASSFAGTNEKLFF	TGTGCCAGCAGTTTCGCAGGGACTAATGAAAAACTGTTTTTT
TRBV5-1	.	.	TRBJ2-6	CASSLISSSGANVLTF	TGCGCCAGCAGCTTGATTTCGAGCTCTGGGGCCAACGTCCTGACTTTC
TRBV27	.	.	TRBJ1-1	CASSFVPNTEAFF	TGTGCCAGCAGTTTTGTGCCGAACACTGAAGCTTTCTTT
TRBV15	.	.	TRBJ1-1	CATSRTAMNTEAFF	TGTGCCACCAGCAGAACAGCCATGAACACTGAAGCTTTCTTT
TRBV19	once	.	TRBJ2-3	CASSMIGDTQYF	TGTGCCAGTAGTATGATCGGAGATACGCAGTATTTT
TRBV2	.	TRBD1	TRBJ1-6	CASRRTGDNSPLHF	TGTGCCAGCAGAAGAACAGGGGATAATTCACCCCTCCACTTT
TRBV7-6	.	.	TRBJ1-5	CASSLEAGNSNQPQHF	TGTGCCAGCAGCTTAGAGGCGGGTAATAGCAATCAGCCCCAGCATTTT
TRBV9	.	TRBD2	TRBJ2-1	CASSPGLAGALYNEQFF	TGTGCCAGCAGCCCTGGACTAGCGGGAGCCCTCTACAATGAGCAGTTCTTC
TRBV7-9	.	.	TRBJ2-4	CASSRGSPASGNIQYF	TGTGCCAGCAGCCGCGGTTCCCCCGCGAGCGGAAACATTCAGTACTTC
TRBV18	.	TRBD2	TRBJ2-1	CASSRWNGRDNEQFF	TGTGCCAGCTCACGGTGGAACGGGAGGGACAATGAGCAGTTCTTC
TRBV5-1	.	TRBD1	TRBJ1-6	CASSRSGQGAWGPVTPLHF	TGCGCCAGCAGCCGATCGGGACAGGGGGCTTGGGGTCCTGTGACACCCCTCCACTTT
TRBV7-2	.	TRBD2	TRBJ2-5	CASSSGLAGGFRIETQYF	TGTGCCAGCAGCTCGGGACTAGCGGGGGGGTTCCGGATAGAGACCCAGTACTTC
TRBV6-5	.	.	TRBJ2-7	CASSRGDSYEQYF	TGTGCCAGCAGCAGGGGGGACTCCTACGAGCAGTACTTC
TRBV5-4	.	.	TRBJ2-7	CASGTMGGYEQYF	TGTGCCAGCGGGACCATGGGTGGCTACGAGCAGTACTTC
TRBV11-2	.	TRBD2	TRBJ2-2	CASSLLAGADVTGELFF	TGTGCCAGCAGCTTACTAGCGGGAGCTGATGTCACCGGGGAGCTGTTTTTT
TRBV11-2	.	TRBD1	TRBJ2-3	CASSSREGAWGDTQYF	TGTGCCAGCAGCTCTCGTGAGGGGGCCTGGGGGGATACGCAGTATTTT
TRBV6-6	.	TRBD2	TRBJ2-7	CASSYSRDYTSYEQYF	TGTGCCAGCAGTTACTCCCGGGACTACACTTCCTACGAGCAGTACTTC